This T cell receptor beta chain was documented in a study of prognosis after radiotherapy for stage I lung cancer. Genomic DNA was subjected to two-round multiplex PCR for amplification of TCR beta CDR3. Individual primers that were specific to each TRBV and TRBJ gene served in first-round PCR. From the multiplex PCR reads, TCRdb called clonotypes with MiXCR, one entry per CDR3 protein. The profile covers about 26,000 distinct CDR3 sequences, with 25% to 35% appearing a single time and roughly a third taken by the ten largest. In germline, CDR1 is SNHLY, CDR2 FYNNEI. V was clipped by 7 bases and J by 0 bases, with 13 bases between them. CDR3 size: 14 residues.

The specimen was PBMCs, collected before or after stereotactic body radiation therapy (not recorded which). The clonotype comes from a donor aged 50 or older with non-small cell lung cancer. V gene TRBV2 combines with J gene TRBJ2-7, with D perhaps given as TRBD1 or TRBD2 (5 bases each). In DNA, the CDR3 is TGTGCCAGCACCCGGGATGGGGGCTCCTACGAGCAGTACTTC. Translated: CASTRDGGSYEQYF.